This T cell receptor beta chain was identified during a study of cytomegalovirus exposure and HLA in healthy donors. General study points: Cytomegalovirus association was assigned to over 150 TCR beta chains.

The CDR3 spans 13 residues. Per the germline V gene, CDR1 is SGDLS and CDR2 is YYNGEE. Deletions cut 3 bases from V and 5 bases from J, with 12 bases between. The sample holds a few counts of this clone. Its antigen is not known. TCRdb keeps only in-frame clones here, not all; method: immunoSEQ multiplex PCR. The data hold 65,000 to 90,000 clones, with roughly 95% observed a single time. This TCR came from a man between 18 and 35 years old in good health and CMV-seronegative. The chain employs TRBV9 and TRBJ2-7; a weak D match, TRBD1 (5 bases). Material: PBMCs. The CDR3 nucleotides are TGTGCCAGCAGCGGATCAGGGTCCCACGAGCAGTACTTC. This codes for CASSGSGSHEQYF.